This T cell receptor beta chain was retrieved from a study of control samples from healthy donors and cancer patients. Clones were sequenced by immunoSEQ multiplex PCR, and TCRdb holds only the in-frame ones, with some missing. The data show 110,000 to 150,000 clones, roughly 92% seen once. CDR3 length: 14 amino acids. The germline CDR1 and CDR2 sequences are MDHEN and SYDVKM. V gave up 4 bases and J gave up 6 bases; unmatched junction bases: 6. Material: blood. The TCR was taken from a man aged 30 to 45 in good health. The chain combines TRBV28 with TRBJ1-2, with 9 bases lining up with TRBD1. CDR3 nucleotide sequence: TGTGCCAGCAGTTGGAGGACAGGGGTCAATGGCTACACCTTC. It specifies CASSWRTGVNGYTF.